Detailed here is one T cell receptor (beta chain). This clonotype was observed once. This clone's antigen is unknown. Per-nucleotide qualities are absent, and no much larger clonotype sits a single base away. One read alone provides weak support. The sample belongs to a study of CD8 T cells in ankylosing spondylitis (dated by TCRdb to 2016 to 2017). Regarding the complete study: The study set out to find disease-linked TCR variants by profiling T cell receptor beta repertoires in ankylosing spondylitis patients and healthy donors. The whole study cohort included 108 healthy donors and about two dozen ankylosing spondylitis patients. Peripheral blood samples were taken, and synovial fluid was additionally collected from ankylosing spondylitis patients. Points the paper makes about the study in general: Blood from ankylosing spondylitis patients appeared to be characterized by a TCR beta motif made up of under ten highly homologous amino acid variants. Significant enrichment of the disease-linked clones was reported in matched synovial fluid samples from ankylosing spondylitis patients. Some motif variants had previously been reported in the synovial fluid and blood of reactive arthritis patients, which suggests shared mechanisms of disease initiation. In peripheral blood, the disease-linked clones were found at relatively low frequencies and had a CD8+ phenotype.

Sequencer: Illumina HiSeq 2500. TCR beta libraries were prepared by quantitative 5'-RACE with molecular barcodes. The study's own analysis went as follows. A new computational method based on a probabilistic model of VDJ rearrangement was used to identify disease-linked TCR variants. TCRdb cleaned the public reads at Q25 with fastp, built clones with MiXCR and kept in-frame beta chains. Rows with one shared CDR3 protein collapse into an entry with the most common genes and DNA. The V and J calls reflect TCRdb's pipeline rather than the authors' work. The sample table lists some 700,000 distinct CDR3 sequences, roughly 20% of them with a count of one. The biggest ten clones account for approximately 18% of the sample. The CDR1 and CDR2 encoded by the germline V gene are SGHTA and FQGTGA. Deletion took 3 bases off V and 0 bases off J, with a span of 6 bases between the germline ends. The CDR3, from cysteine to phenylalanine, totals 14 residues. Only the CDR3 portion is preserved as DNA: 42 bases, with reading frame beginning at the first base.

The chain couples TRBV7-3 to TRBJ2-4, with no confident D gene call. The sequence was collected from a male donor with ankylosing spondylitis. The sample consisted of blood, either unsorted or a sorted T cell fraction (not recorded which). The CDR3 reads CASSFALAKNIQYF. The sequenced DNA: TGTGCCAGCAGCTTCGCGCTAGCCAAAAACATTCAGTACTTC.